This entry lists 22 T cell receptor beta chains sequenced from one sample in a study of CD8+CD57+ T cells in acquired aplastic anemia. Both TCR beta VDJ combination and CDR3 sequence profiling were carried out. Genomic DNA was the template for this profiling. Each CDR3 protein is one row after TCRdb ran MiXCR on the reads. The table includes hundreds of thousands of distinct CDR3 sequences, under 50% detected once. Previously, flow cytometry had revealed CD8+CD57+ cell expansion in the patients chosen for sequencing. The sequenced material came from sorted CD4+, CD8+, or CD8+CD57+ T cells (not recorded which) from PBMCs. Every receptor here comes from a human donor with aplastic anemia.

This clonotype has at least ten counts. The chain couples TRBV24-1 to TRBJ2-1; possible D gene TRBD2, 6 bases. This CDR3 has 15 residues. Germline-derived CDR1 and CDR2 are KGHDR and SFDVKD. Trimming left V 9 bases short and J 6 bases short, with 20 bases between. CDR3 region: CATAPPGGRANEQFF. The CDR3 DNA reads as TGTGCCACCGCCCCCCCCGGGGGTCGAGCCAATGAGCAGTTCTTC.

The rearrangement joins TRBV12-3 or TRBV12-4 to TRBJ2-5, with 10 bases that match TRBD1. The J call may be in error: the DNA end matches TRBJ2-7 better. The CDR3 spans 13 residues. Written as DNA, the CDR3 is TGTGCCAGCAATGGACAGGGGGTTGGCGAGCAGTACTTC. Translated: CASNGQGVGEQYF.

This clonotype was counted many times. The rearrangement links TRBV5-1 to TRBJ2-3; 11 nucleotides match TRBD1. The CDR3 extends over 15 amino acids. V trimming: 4 bases; J trimming: 5 bases; junction bases outside the gene matches: 6. The germline V gene has CDR1 SGHRS and CDR2 YFSETQ. CDR3 in amino acids: CASSPGTGGGDTQYF. The CDR3 DNA sequence: TGCGCCAGCAGCCCGGGGACAGGGGGAGGAGATACGCAGTATTTT. Full variable domain (rest looked up from reference TRBV5-1 and TRBJ2-3): KAGVTQTPRYLIKTRGQQVTLSCSPISGHRSVSWYQQTPGQGLQFLFEYFSETQRNKGNFPGRFSGRQFSNSRSEMNVSTLELGDSALYLCASSPGTGGGDTQYFGPGTRLTVL.

This clonotype was picked up many times. CDR3 sequence (DNA): TGTGCCAGCAGCTTATCGGCAGGTAGCTCCTACAATGAGCAGTTCTTC. This sequence encodes CASSLSAGSSYNEQFF. The rearrangement uses TRBV11-1 and TRBJ2-1; D gene ambiguous. There are 16 residues in the CDR3. Germline assignment: CDR1 SGHAT and CDR2 FQDESV (reference sequence). Trimming left V 2 bases short and J 0 bases short, with 11 bases between.

The rearrangement uses TRBV12-3 or TRBV12-4 and TRBJ2-1, with TRBD1 matching over 7 bases. J gave up 6 bases and V 7 bases, and 12 bases lay outside the gene matches. There are 15 residues in the CDR3. For the CDR3, the DNA is TGTGCCAGCACTCCCGTAGCGAGGGGGCCCAATGAGCAGTTCTTC. Translated: CASTPVARGPNEQFF.

Remarks on this clonotype: A read error may account for a junction end that differs from germline. In DNA, the CDR3 is TGTGCCAGCAGCTTATTCAGGGAAGAGACCCAGTACTTC. As protein: CASSLFREETQYF. The V and J genes are TRBV5-1 and TRBJ2-5; TRBD1 is a possible D gene (5 bases). Germline CDR1 and CDR2: SGHRS and YFSETQ. CDR3 size: 13 residues.

V usage is TRBV15 and J usage is TRBJ1-1; 8 bases are shared with TRBD1. The CDR3 is 14 amino acids. The ends lost 1 base at V and 5 bases at J; junction bases unmatched: 3. The germline gives CDR1 LNHNV, CDR2 YYDKDF (reference sequence). The CDR3 DNA reads as TGTGCCACCAGCAGAGCAACAGGGGGAACTGAAGCTTTCTTT. This codes for CATSRATGGTEAFF. The full variable domain, rest sourced from reference TRBV15 and TRBJ1-1, is DAMVIQNPRYQVTQFGKPVTLSCSQTLNHNVMYWYQQKSSQAPKLLFHYYDKDFNNEADTPDNFQSRRPNTSFCFLDIRSPGLGDTAMYLCATSRATGGTEAFFGQGTRLTVV.

The sample holds one count of this clonotype. A clone one base away is much larger, so this may be a read error. The chain uses TRBV28 and TRBJ2-2, with TRBD1 as a possible D gene (5 bases). The CDR3 runs to 11 residues. Trimming took off 7 bases at V and 6 bases at J, with 6 bases between the two ends. Germline CDR1 and CDR2: MDHEN and SYDVKM. Here the CDR3 reads CASKGSGELFF. CDR3 nucleotides: TGTGCCAGCAAGGGGTCCGGGGAGCTGTTTTTT.

This chain links TRBV7-8 with TRBJ2-2; D is uncertain. The CDR3 length is 15 residues. CDR1 is SGHVS and CDR2 is FQNEAQ in the germline V gene. Trimming stripped 3 bases from V and 7 bases from J, with 15 bases between. The CDR3 sequence is CASSFLPARDGELFF. The CDR3 DNA sequence: TGTGCCAGCAGCTTCCTGCCTGCTCGTGACGGGGAGCTGTTTTTT.

The chain joins TRBV29-1 to TRBJ2-2, with TRBD1 identical over 8 bases. V was clipped by 1 base and J by 15 bases; unmatched bases: 10. The germline CDR1 and CDR2 sequences are SQVTM and ANQGSEA. The CDR3 is 13 amino acids. In DNA form, the CDR3 reads TGCAGCGTTGAAGGGGGAAGTGGGGGACAGGTGTTTTTT. Its protein is CSVEGGSGGQVFF.

This chain uses TRBV2 with TRBJ1-5; D ambiguous. CDR1 is SNHLY and CDR2 is FYNNEI in the germline V gene. The CDR3 has 14 amino acids. Trimming shortened V by 2 bases and J by 5 bases, and 10 bases separated the two germline ends. The CDR3 is CASSETGRDQPQHF. The CDR3 DNA sequence: TGTGCCAGCAGTGAAACTGGGCGGGATCAGCCCCAGCATTTT.

The chain has TRBV19 and TRBJ2-5; TRBD2 matches 10 bases. The trim removed 7 bases at V and 6 bases at J, leaving 11 bases unmatched. Germline V CDR1 and CDR2: LNHDA, SQIVND (reference sequence). There are 15 residues in the CDR3. CDR3 bases: TGTGCCAGTATGGAGCGGGGGGGCCGTGTAAAGACCCAGTACTTC. It translates to CASMERGGRVKTQYF.

For this clonotype: This may arise from a read error, as a much more abundant clone is one base away. Written as DNA, the CDR3 is TGCAGCGTTGAAACTAGCGGGCTAGCCAAAAACATTCAGTTCTTC. This codes for CSVETSGLAKNIQFF. The V call is TRBV29-1, the J call TRBJ2-1; 9 bases fit TRBD2. After removal of 2 bases from V and 13 bases from J, the junction contained 15 bases not matched to a gene. In germline, CDR1 is SQVTM, CDR2 ANQGSEA. This CDR3 comprises 15 residues.

By share, this clonotype counts as medium-sized (0.01 to 0.1%). The V and J genes are TRBV20-1 and TRBJ1-1, with 8 bases identical to TRBD1. The V and J ends lost 2 bases and 4 bases, in that order; junction bases with no gene match: 12. CDR3 size: 16 residues. The germline V gene has CDR1 DFQATT and CDR2 SNEGSKA (reference sequence). Here the CDR3 DNA reads TGCAGTGCTAGACCTACGGACAGGGTTGATGGCACTGAAGCTTTCTTT. It specifies CSARPTDRVDGTEAFF.

This clonotype has at least ten counts. The rearrangement links TRBV27 to TRBJ1-6; no clear D. The V gene's germline CDR1 is MNHEY and CDR2 SMNVEV (reference sequence). Trimming shortened V by 6 bases and J by 0 bases, and 6 bases separated the two germline ends. The length of the CDR3 is 14 residues. CDR3 nucleotide sequence: TGTGCCAGCAGGTTAAGCTCCTATAATTCACCCCTCCACTTT. Protein: CASRLSSYNSPLHF.

V gene TRBV25-1 combines with J gene TRBJ2-7, with 10 bases aligning to TRBD2. CDR3 length: 15 amino acids. CDR1 and CDR2 from the germline V gene are MGHDK and SYGVNS. V was clipped by 9 bases and J by 5 bases; unmatched bases: 13. The CDR3 DNA follows: TGTGCCAGTAGCCCAGGTGCTAGCGGGAGCCACGAGCAGTACTTC. Its translation is CASSPGASGSHEQYF.

V usage is TRBV7-9 and J usage is TRBJ1-2; 11 nucleotides match TRBD1. The CDR3 loop spans 24 amino acids. The ends lost 5 bases at V and 2 bases at J; junction bases unmatched: 31. The germline V gene has CDR1 SEHNR and CDR2 FQNEAQ (reference sequence). The CDR3 is CASSTGTGGAPVREHRGGNYGYTF. DNA of the CDR3: TGTGCCAGCAGCACCGGGACAGGGGGGGCCCCCGTTCGCGAACACCGGGGAGGGAACTATGGCTACACCTTC.

The chain joins TRBV20-1 to TRBJ2-4, with 8 bases that match TRBD2. Germline loops: CDR1 DFQATT, CDR2 SNEGSKA (reference sequence). The V segment lost 5 bases and the J segment 1 base; nucleotides outside the gene matches: 10. This CDR3 is 16 amino acids long. CDR3 DNA: TGCAGTGCTTATCTGGCGGGAGGCGCGGCCAAAAACATTCAGTACTTC. It codes for CSAYLAGGAAKNIQYF.

This clonotype showed up many times. The gene calls are TRBV19 and TRBJ2-6; 8 bases align to TRBD1. The V segment lost 1 base and the J segment 0 bases; nucleotides outside the gene matches: 5. Per the germline V gene, CDR1 is LNHDA and CDR2 is SQIVND (reference sequence). The CDR3 spans 18 residues. The CDR3 DNA follows: TGTGCCAGTAGTATAGGGACAGGGACTTTCTCTGGGGCCAACGTCCTGACTTTC. Protein product: CASSIGTGTFSGANVLTF.

This clonotype was found once. A much bigger clone sits one base away, suggesting this may be a read error. The rearrangement uses TRBV20-1 and TRBJ1-5; D might be TRBD1 (5 bases). Germline lookup yields CDR1 DFQATT and CDR2 SNEGSKA (reference sequence). CDR3 length: 14 amino acids. The CDR3 spells CSAILGGSNQPQRF. Written as DNA, the CDR3 is TGCAGTGCTATCCTCGGGGGTAGCAATCAGCCCCAGCGTTTT.

CDR3 bases: TGTGCCAGCATGCCCTCTTTGCAGGGACGGGAGCAGTACTTC. Its translation is CASMPSLQGREQYF. This sequence joins TRBV25-1 and TRBJ2-7, with D tentatively TRBD1 or TRBD2 (5 bases each). The CDR3 contains 14 residues. The germline V gene encodes CDR1 MGHDK and CDR2 SYGVNS. V lost 7 bases and J lost 7, with 20 bases in between.

This clonotype was counted many times. This chain uses TRBV7-9 with TRBJ2-2; 7 bases line up with TRBD1. Losses at the gene ends were 1 base for V and 13 bases for J; bases not matched to a gene: 3. Germline CDR1 SEHNR, CDR2 FQNEAQ (reference sequence). CDR3 size: 12 residues. CDR3: CASSLDRGALFF. CDR3 nucleotide sequence: TGTGCCAGCAGCTTAGACAGGGGTGCGCTGTTTTTT. Full variable domain (remainder filled in from reference TRBV7-9 and TRBJ2-2): DTGVSQNPRHKITKRGQNVTFRCDPISEHNRLYWYRQTLGQGPEFLTYFQNEAQLEKSRLLSDRFSAERPKGSFSTLEIQRTEQGDSAMYLCASSLDRGALFFGEGSRLTVL.